A selection of T cell receptor beta chains follows, all from one sample in a study of cytomegalovirus exposure and HLA in healthy donors. Sequencing used immunoSEQ multiplex PCR; TCRdb keeps in-frame clones, though not all of them. The sample lists around 130,000 clones; more than 80% were seen once. Sequencing was done on a sample of PBMCs. The origin of the receptors is a man between 40 and 49 years old in good health and CMV-seronegative. CDR3s leave out the opening cysteine and the closing phenylalanine or tryptophan.

j_call v_call cdr3_aa
TRBJ2-1 TRBV19 ASRVLTSGPYNEQF
TRBJ2-2 TRBV11-2 ASSLGAGDTGELF
TRBJ1-2 TRBV9 ASSVGQGIYGYT
TRBJ1-5 TRBV7-2 ASSYLGQGNQPQH
TRBJ2-3 TRBV7-3 ASSLRERADTQY
TRBJ1-1 TRBV7-9 ASSLGGQGYTEAF
TRBJ2-1 TRBV7-3 ASSSHPGTGIYNEQF
TRBJ2-7 TRBV28 ASGSGFRQY
TRBJ2-1 TRBV9 ASSVVDSGSWGGEQF
TRBJ1-2 TRBV2 ASSGQGNGYT
TRBJ2-7 TRBV25-1 ASSASYYEQY